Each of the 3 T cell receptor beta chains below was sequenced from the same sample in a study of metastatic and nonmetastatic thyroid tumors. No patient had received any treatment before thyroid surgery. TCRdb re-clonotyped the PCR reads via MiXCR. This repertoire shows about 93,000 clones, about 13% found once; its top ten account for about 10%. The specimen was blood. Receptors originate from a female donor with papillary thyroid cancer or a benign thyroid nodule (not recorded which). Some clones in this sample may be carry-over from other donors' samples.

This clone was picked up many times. The CDR3: CASSIMMNTEAFF. The CDR3 DNA is TGTGCCAGTAGTATAATGATGAACACTGAAGCTTTCTTT. This chain links TRBV19 with TRBJ1-1; the D is unclear. Trimming shortened V by 2 bases and J by 0 bases, and 4 bases separated the two germline ends. This CDR3 has 13 residues. The germline CDR1 and CDR2 sequences are LNHDA and SQIVND (reference sequence).

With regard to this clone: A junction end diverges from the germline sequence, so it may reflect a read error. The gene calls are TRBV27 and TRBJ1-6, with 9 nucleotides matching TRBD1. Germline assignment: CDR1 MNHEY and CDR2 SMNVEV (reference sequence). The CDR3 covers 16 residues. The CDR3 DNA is TGTGCAAGCAGCCTCAGCATGGACAGGGGTATTTCACCCCTCCACTTT. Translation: CASSLSMDRGISPLHF.

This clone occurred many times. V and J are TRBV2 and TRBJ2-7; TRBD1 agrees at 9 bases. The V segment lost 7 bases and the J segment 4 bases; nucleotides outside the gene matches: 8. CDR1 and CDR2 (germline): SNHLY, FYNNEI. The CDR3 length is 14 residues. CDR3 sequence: CASTRTDRGYEQYF. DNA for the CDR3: TGTGCCAGCACCCGAACGGACAGGGGTTACGAGCAGTACTTC.